The 25 T cell receptor beta chains in this list originate from one sample, sequenced in a study of T cell clonality in common variable immunodeficiency. The assay was immunoSEQ multiplex PCR, and TCRdb's table has in-frame clones only and misses some. Altogether some 60,000 clones were found in the sample, and no singletons occur. The sequencing sample was made of peripheral blood mononuclear cells. These receptor sequences come from a person aged 18-70 years in good health.

This clone was observed at least ten times. Coverage ceases 3 residues before the CDR3 finishes, and the germline J gene fills in the end. This chain joins TRBV20-1 and TRBJ2-5; 15 nucleotides line up with TRBD2. The trim removed 0 bases at V and 7 bases at J, leaving 6 bases unmatched. Germline V gives CDR1 DFQATT, CDR2 SNEGSKA (reference sequence). CDR3 length: 16 amino acids. CDR3 bases read: TGCAGTGCTAGAGACCTGGGACTAGCGGGAGGTGGGACC. Encoded protein: CSARDLGLAGGGT. From start to end, the CDR3 is CSARDLGLAGGGTQYF.

This clone was counted many times. The observed sequence ends 3 residues before the CDR3 terminus, with the missing tail filled in from the germline J gene. The chain is built from TRBV20-1 and TRBJ2-3, with no clear D. V dropped 5 bases and J dropped 2 bases, with 11 bases sitting between them. CDR1 is DFQATT and CDR2 is SNEGSKA in the germline V gene (reference sequence). This CDR3 spans 13 amino acids. The covered CDR3 bases are TGCAGTGCTTTTTTATCTACCACAGATACG. It yields the protein CSAFLSTTDT. The CDR3 in its entirety is CSAFLSTTDTQYF.

This clone occurred many times. The read terminates 3 residues ahead of where the CDR3 ends, so the germline J gene completes it. J is TRBJ2-7 and V is TRBV20-1, with D tentatively TRBD1 (6 bases). Per the germline V gene, CDR1 is DFQATT and CDR2 is SNEGSKA (reference sequence). V lost 0 bases, J lost 1 base, and 13 bases lay in between. This CDR3 is 15 amino acids long. The CDR3 reads CSARDVQTGSYEQYF. CDR3 DNA (partial): TGCAGTGCTAGAGATGTCCAGACAGGTTCCTACGAG.

This clone was counted ten times or more. Coverage ceases 3 residues before the CDR3 finishes, and the germline J gene fills in the end. The J gene is TRBJ2-7, the V gene TRBV30; 7 bases are a match to TRBD1. The junction had 8 bases not matched to a gene; V was cut back by 5 bases and J by 1 base. The V gene's germline CDR1 is GTSNPN and CDR2 SVGIG (reference sequence). The CDR3 has 14 amino acids. This CDR3 reads CAWGGQSNSYEQYF. CDR3 DNA, as far as it was read: TGTGCCTGGGGGGGACAGTCCAATTCCTACGAG. The entire variable domain, with the rest obtained from reference TRBV30 and TRBJ2-7, is as follows: SQTIHQWPATLVQPVGSPLSLECTVEGTSNPNLYWYRQAAGRGLQLLFYSVGIGQISSEVPQNLSASRPQDRQFILSSKKLLLSDSGFYLCAWGGQSNSYEQYFGPGTRLTVT.

This clone was detected many times. Read coverage stops 3 residues before the CDR3 terminus; the germline J gene supplies the remainder. V gene TRBV2 combines with J gene TRBJ2-1; TRBD1 might be the D (5 bases). Trimming removed 2 bases from V and 9 bases from J, with 20 bases in between. Looked up from germline, CDR1 is SNHLY and CDR2 is FYNNEI. CDR3 length: 16 amino acids. The CDR3 protein is CASSETTGYVTFEQFF. Incomplete CDR3 DNA: TGTGCCAGCAGTGAAACCACAGGATACGTTACATTTGAG.

A remark on this clone: A far larger clone is a single base away, which makes a read error likely. The read stops 3 residues short of the end of the CDR3; the missing end is completed from the germline J gene. V usage is TRBV19 and J usage is TRBJ2-7; TRBD1 is a possible D gene (6 bases). The CDR3 contains 16 residues. CDR1 and CDR2 (germline): LNHDA, SQIVND (reference sequence). Trimming removed 3 bases from V and 1 base from J, with 16 bases in between. The CDR3 region is CASSIPRGSRSYEQYF. The DNA read from the CDR3 is TGTGCCAGTAGTATTCCCAGGGGAAGTAGGTCCTACGAG.

This clone came up many times. The read ends 3 residues shy of where the CDR3 ends; the end is completed using the germline J gene. This chain connects TRBV20-1 to TRBJ1-6; TRBD1 is a possible D gene (5 bases). In germline, CDR1 is DFQATT, CDR2 SNEGSKA (reference sequence). V lost 4 bases to trimming and J lost 10 bases, with 17 bases between them. This CDR3 has 14 amino acids. The part of the CDR3 DNA that was read is TGCAGTGCTAAAGGTGGCAGGGTGGGCTCACCC. It is translated as CSAKGGRVGSP. The full-length CDR3 reads as CSAKGGRVGSPLHF.

This clone appeared many times. The read comes to an end 3 residues before the CDR3 does, leaving the germline J gene to fill in the end. The chain joins TRBV7-9 to TRBJ2-7; D gene ambiguous. V was cut by 4 bases and J by 0 bases, with 4 bases left in between. Germline values: CDR1 SEHNR, CDR2 FQNEAQ (reference sequence). This CDR3 contains 12 residues. Partial CDR3 DNA: TGTGCCAGCAGCTACAGCTCCTACGAG. It codes for CASSYSSYE. The complete CDR3 sequence is CASSYSSYEQYF.

This clone was seen many times. With the read ending 3 residues before the CDR3 end, the germline J gene is used to fill in that end. This rearrangement joins TRBV20-1 to TRBJ1-2; 10 bases are shared with TRBD1. This CDR3 has 16 residues. V shed 6 bases and J 0 bases; nucleotides not matched to a gene: 10. Germline CDR1 and CDR2: DFQATT and SNEGSKA (reference sequence). The CDR3 spells CSANRDRGPPNYGYTF. CDR3 bases read: TGCAGTGCCAACCGGGACAGGGGCCCGCCTAACTATGGC.

This clone was found many times. The read ends 3 residues early relative to the CDR3; the germline J gene fills the gap. The chain employs TRBV14 and TRBJ2-5, with D possibly being TRBD1 (6 bases). V lost 3 bases to trimming and J lost 3 bases, with 8 bases between them. CDR1 and CDR2 (germline): SGHDN, FVKESK. The CDR3 has 13 amino acids. The CDR3: CASSHWTEETQYF. The sequenced part of the CDR3 DNA is TGTGCCAGCAGCCACTGGACAGAAGAGACC.

This clone was counted ten times or more. The CDR3 end falls 3 residues outside the read, so it is completed with the germline J gene. This chain links TRBV7-9 with TRBJ1-5; the match to TRBD1 covers 8 bases. V was pared by 5 bases and J by 4 bases, with 7 bases of the junction left unmatched. Looked up from germline, CDR1 is SEHNR and CDR2 is FQNEAQ (reference sequence). CDR3 length equals 15 residues. Partial CDR3 DNA: TGTGCCAGCAGCGCCGGACAGGGTCCGAATCAGCCC. It encodes CASSAGQGPNQP. The complete CDR3 reads CASSAGQGPNQPQHF.

The table lists this clone with many counts. One junction end disagrees with the germline gene, perhaps due to a read error. The read gets to within 3 residues of the CDR3 end, and the germline J gene fills in the rest. The chain recombines TRBV4-2 with TRBJ1-2; D is undetermined. Germline values: CDR1 LGHNA, CDR2 YNFKEQ. This CDR3 contains 15 residues. The DNA read from the CDR3 is TGCGCCAGCAGCCAAGATAGAAGGGCGCCCTATGGC. Translated, it gives CASSQDRRAPYG. The whole CDR3 protein is CASSQDRRAPYGYTF.

Many counts were recorded for this clone. The read finishes 3 residues shy of the CDR3 end, and the germline J gene is used to complete it. The V gene is TRBV9, the J gene TRBJ2-7, with D possibly TRBD1 on 6 matching bases. This CDR3 has 16 amino acids. CDR1 and CDR2 from the germline V gene are SGDLS and YYNGEE. Trimming took 0 bases from V and 3 from J, leaving 16 bases between them. CDR3 DNA (partial): TGTGCCAGCAGCGTAGCGGGAATACAGGGAGACTACGAG. It encodes CASSVAGIQGDYE. The CDR3 as a whole reads CASSVAGIQGDYEQYF.

This clone was seen many times. The observed sequence ends 3 residues before the CDR3 terminus, with the missing tail filled in from the germline J gene. V gene TRBV6-1 combines with J gene TRBJ1-1; D is perhaps TRBD1 (5 bases). Germline assignment: CDR1 MNHNS and CDR2 SASEGT. The CDR3 has 12 residues. The covered CDR3 bases are TGTGCCAGCAGTGAACAGGGTCTGGAA. This sequence encodes CASSEQGLE. The complete CDR3 sequence is CASSEQGLEAFF.

The table lists this clone with many counts. The read terminates 3 residues before the CDR3 end, so the remaining end is supplied by the germline J gene. The V call is TRBV19, the J call TRBJ2-2, with TRBD1 as a possible D gene (6 bases). The CDR3 consists of 15 residues. Looked up from germline, CDR1 is LNHDA and CDR2 is SQIVND (reference sequence). The V end was cut by 3 bases, the J end by 9 bases, with 17 bases between. The DNA read from the CDR3 is TGTGCCAGTAGTATTATGGGGGCACAGTTGCGGGAG. This gives the protein CASSIMGAQLRE. The full CDR3 protein is CASSIMGAQLRELFF.

This clone showed up many times. The CDR3 region is CASSRTTTGANVLTF. The DNA read from the CDR3 is TGTGCCAGCAGTCGAACGACAACTGGGGCCAACGTC. The rearrangement links TRBV6-2 or TRBV6-3 to TRBJ2-6; D is unclear. Read coverage stops 3 residues before the CDR3 terminus; the germline J gene supplies the remainder. V lost 5 bases and J lost 2, with 10 bases in between. CDR3 length: 15 residues. Germline V gives CDR1 MNHEY, CDR2 SVGEGT.

This clone was seen ten or more times. The read gets to within 3 residues of the CDR3 end, and the germline J gene fills in the rest. The J gene is TRBJ1-2, the V gene TRBV7-9, with D possibly matching TRBD1 (6 bases). This CDR3 comprises 14 residues. The germline V and J ends were trimmed by 5 bases and 4 bases, with 14 bases remaining between them. Germline lookup yields CDR1 SEHNR and CDR2 FQNEAQ (reference sequence). Incomplete CDR3 DNA: TGTGCCAGCAGCCAGTCTCCAGGGGTCTATGGC. It is translated as CASSQSPGVYG. Given in full, the CDR3 is CASSQSPGVYGYTF.

This clone has ten or more counts. The observed sequence ends 3 residues before the CDR3 terminus, with the missing tail filled in from the germline J gene. The genes are TRBV28 and TRBJ2-1, with 13 bases that match TRBD2. Germline trimming cut 7 bases from V and 2 bases from J; bases unmatched to any gene: 8. The CDR3 spans 17 residues. Germline CDR1 reads MDHEN; CDR2 reads SYDVKM. The sequenced CDR3 bases are TGTGCCAGCACCTTCAGCGGACTAGCGGGAGCCTACAATGAG. Its protein is CASTFSGLAGAYNE. Given in full, the CDR3 is CASTFSGLAGAYNEQFF.

This clone came up many times. The CDR3 extends 3 residues past the end of the read, so its final part is completed from the germline J gene. This chain uses TRBV4-2 with TRBJ1-5, with 7 bases fitting TRBD1. Germline CDR1 reads LGHNA; CDR2 reads YNFKEQ. This CDR3 is built from 16 residues. V was clipped by 0 bases and J by 7 bases; unmatched bases: 9. This CDR3 reads CASSQERGQVGQPQHF. The CDR3 DNA, read in part, is TGTGCCAGCAGCCAAGAAAGGGGGCAGGTGGGACAGCCC.

This clone occurred many times. The read falls 3 residues short of the CDR3 end, and the missing part is taken from the germline J gene. The chain links TRBV29-1 to TRBJ2-7; 10 positions agree with TRBD2. V shed 4 bases and J 2 bases; nucleotides not matched to a gene: 5. The CDR3 is 14 amino acids. The germline CDR1 and CDR2 sequences are SQVTM and ANQGSEA. The CDR3 bases that were read are TGCAGCGTTGCAAGCGGGAGGGCCCCCTACGAG. It specifies CSVASGRAPYE. The entire CDR3 protein reads CSVASGRAPYEQYF.

This clone showed up many times. The CDR3 end lies 3 residues beyond the end of the read and is filled in from the germline J gene. This chain joins TRBV6-2 or TRBV6-3 and TRBJ1-1; 7 bases map to TRBD1. The CDR3 covers 13 residues. Looked up from germline, CDR1 is MNHEY and CDR2 is SVGEGT. V trimming: 6 bases; J trimming: 2 bases; junction bases outside the gene matches: 3. The CDR3 sequence: CASRRQGNTEAFF. The covered CDR3 bases are TGTGCCAGCAGGAGACAGGGAAACACTGAA.

This clone appeared many times. The CDR3 end lies 3 residues beyond the end of the read and is filled in from the germline J gene. This rearrangement joins TRBV5-1 to TRBJ2-2; tentative D call: TRBD2 (5 bases). The CDR3 length is 16 residues. CDR1 is SGHRS and CDR2 is YFSETQ in the germline V gene. With 0 bases removed from V and 5 bases from J, the gap between germline ends came to 14 bases. The CDR3 bases that were read are TGCGCCAGCAGCTTGGTCTCTAGCCCGAGGACCGGGGAG. Residues: CASSLVSSPRTGE. The full CDR3 protein reads CASSLVSSPRTGELFF.

CDR3 bases read: TGTGCCAGCAGCCGGGGGACTAGCGGGAACTACGAG. Translating gives CASSRGTSGNYE. The entire CDR3 protein is CASSRGTSGNYEQYF. V usage is TRBV5-4 and J usage is TRBJ2-7; TRBD2 matches at 13 bases. The read gets to within 3 residues of the CDR3 end, and the germline J gene fills in the rest. The CDR3 extends over 15 amino acids. The V segment lost 4 bases and the J segment 3 bases; nucleotides outside the gene matches: 4. In germline, CDR1 is SGHNT, CDR2 YYREEE (reference sequence).

This clone was observed many times. From the germline J gene comes the end of the CDR3, since the read stops 3 residues before it. The rearrangement uses TRBV7-9 and TRBJ1-4, with 7 bases aligning to TRBD1. CDR1 and CDR2 from the germline V gene are SEHNR and FQNEAQ (reference sequence). The CDR3 runs to 15 residues. V trimming: 5 bases; J trimming: 4 bases; junction bases outside the gene matches: 7. The CDR3 loop is CASSRQGGGNEKLFF. The CDR3 DNA, read in part, is TGTGCCAGCAGCCGACAGGGAGGGGGTAATGAAAAA.

At least ten counts were recorded for this clone. The CDR3 is cut off 3 residues early in the read; its end comes from the germline J gene. The chain links TRBV30 to TRBJ1-5; weak D call: TRBD1 (6 bases). The CDR3 length is 15 residues. The germline V gene has CDR1 GTSNPN and CDR2 SVGIG (reference sequence). Trimming pared 2 bases from V and 5 bases from J, leaving 16 bases between. The sequenced part of the CDR3 DNA is TGTGCCTGGAGTCCCCTGGGGGGGCCGGATCAGCCC. Its protein product is CAWSPLGGPDQP. The CDR3 reads in full as CAWSPLGGPDQPQHF.